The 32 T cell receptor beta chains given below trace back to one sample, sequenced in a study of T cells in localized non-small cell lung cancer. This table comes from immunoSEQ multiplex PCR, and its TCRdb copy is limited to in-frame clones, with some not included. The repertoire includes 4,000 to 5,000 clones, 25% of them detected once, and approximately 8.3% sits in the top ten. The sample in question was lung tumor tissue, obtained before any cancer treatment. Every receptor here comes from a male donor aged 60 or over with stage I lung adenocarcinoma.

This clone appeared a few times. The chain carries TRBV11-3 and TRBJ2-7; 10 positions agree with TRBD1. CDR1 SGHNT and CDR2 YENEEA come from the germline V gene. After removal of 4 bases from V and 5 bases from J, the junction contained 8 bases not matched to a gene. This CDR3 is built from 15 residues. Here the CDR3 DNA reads TGTGCCAGCAGCTCCGGGACAGGGGTTAGCCACGAGCAGTACTTC. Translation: CASSSGTGVSHEQYF. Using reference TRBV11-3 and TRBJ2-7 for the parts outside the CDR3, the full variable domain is EAGVVQSPRYKIIEKKQPVAFWCNPISGHNTLYWYLQNLGQGPELLIRYENEEAVDDSQLPKDRFSAERLKGVDSTLKIQPAELGDSAVYLCASSSGTGVSHEQYFGPGTRLTVT.

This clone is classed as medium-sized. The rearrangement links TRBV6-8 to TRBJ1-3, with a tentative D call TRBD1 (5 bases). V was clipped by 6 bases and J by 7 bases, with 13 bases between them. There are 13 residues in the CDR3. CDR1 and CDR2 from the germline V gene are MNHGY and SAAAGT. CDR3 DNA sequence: TGTGCCAGCAGACGAAGAGGGGTTAACACCATATATTTT. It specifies CASRRRGVNTIYF.

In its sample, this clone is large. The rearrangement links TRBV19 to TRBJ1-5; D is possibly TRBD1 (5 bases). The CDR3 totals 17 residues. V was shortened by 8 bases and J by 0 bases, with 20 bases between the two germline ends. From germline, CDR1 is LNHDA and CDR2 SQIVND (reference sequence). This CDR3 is CASRLTALGGSNQPQHF. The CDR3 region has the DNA TGTGCCAGTCGTCTGACAGCTCTTGGGGGTAGCAATCAGCCCCAGCATTTT.

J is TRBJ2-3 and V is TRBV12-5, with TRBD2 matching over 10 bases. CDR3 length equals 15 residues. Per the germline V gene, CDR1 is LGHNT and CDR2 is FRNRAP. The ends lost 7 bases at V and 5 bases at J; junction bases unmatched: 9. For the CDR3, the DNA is TGTGCTAGTGTCACGAGCGGGGGGGCGGTAGATACGCAGTATTTT. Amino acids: CASVTSGGAVDTQYF.

This chain's CDR3 is CASSFGTVNSPLHF. The CDR3 DNA reads TGCGCCAGCAGCTTTGGGACAGTTAATTCACCCCTCCACTTT. The rearrangement joins TRBV5-1 to TRBJ1-6; 7 nucleotides agree with TRBD1. Germline-derived CDR1 and CDR2 are SGHRS and YFSETQ. V lost 2 bases, J lost 6 bases, and 2 bases stayed unmatched. CDR3 length equals 14 residues.

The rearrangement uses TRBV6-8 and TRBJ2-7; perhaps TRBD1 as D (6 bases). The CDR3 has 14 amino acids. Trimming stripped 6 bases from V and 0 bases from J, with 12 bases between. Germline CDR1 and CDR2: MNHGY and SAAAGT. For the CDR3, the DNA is TGTGCCAGCAGGAGCGACAGGAGCTCCTACGAGCAGTACTTC. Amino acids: CASRSDRSSYEQYF.

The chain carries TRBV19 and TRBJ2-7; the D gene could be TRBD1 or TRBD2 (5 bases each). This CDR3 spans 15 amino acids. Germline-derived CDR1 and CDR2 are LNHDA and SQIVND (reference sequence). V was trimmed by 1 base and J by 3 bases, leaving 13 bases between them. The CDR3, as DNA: TGTGCCAGTAGTATAGTGGGGACGGGAAACTACGAGCAGTACTTC. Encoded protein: CASSIVGTGNYEQYF.

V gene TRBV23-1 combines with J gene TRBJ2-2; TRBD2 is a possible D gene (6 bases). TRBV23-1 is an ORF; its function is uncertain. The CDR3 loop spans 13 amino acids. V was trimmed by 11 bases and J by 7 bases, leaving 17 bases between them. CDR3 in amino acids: CAGTGGEVGELFF. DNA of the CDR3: TGCGCCGGCACCGGCGGGGAGGTCGGGGAGCTGTTTTTT.

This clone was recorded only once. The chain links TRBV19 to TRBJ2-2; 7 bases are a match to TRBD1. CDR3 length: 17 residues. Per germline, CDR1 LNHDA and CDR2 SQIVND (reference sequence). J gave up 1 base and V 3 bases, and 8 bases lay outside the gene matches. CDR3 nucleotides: TGTGCCAGTAGTATTCCACAGGGGCCATTGAACACCGGGGAGCTGTTTTTT. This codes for CASSIPQGPLNTGELFF.

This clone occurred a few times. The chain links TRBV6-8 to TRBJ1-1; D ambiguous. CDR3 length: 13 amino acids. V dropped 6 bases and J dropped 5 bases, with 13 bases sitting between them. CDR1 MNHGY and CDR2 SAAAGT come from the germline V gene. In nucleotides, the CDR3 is TGTGCCAGCAGCCCGACGGGCTGGACTGAAGCTTTCTTT. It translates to CASSPTGWTEAFF.

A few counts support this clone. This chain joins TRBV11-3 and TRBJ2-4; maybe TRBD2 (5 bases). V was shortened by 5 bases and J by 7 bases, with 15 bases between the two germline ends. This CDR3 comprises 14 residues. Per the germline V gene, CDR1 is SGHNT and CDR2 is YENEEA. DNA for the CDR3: TGTGCCAGCAGCCTGGACTGGCAGAGTAACATTCAGTACTTC. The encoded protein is CASSLDWQSNIQYF. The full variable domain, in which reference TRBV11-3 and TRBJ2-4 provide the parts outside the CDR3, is EAGVVQSPRYKIIEKKQPVAFWCNPISGHNTLYWYLQNLGQGPELLIRYENEEAVDDSQLPKDRFSAERLKGVDSTLKIQPAELGDSAVYLCASSLDWQSNIQYFGAGTRLSVL.

This chain's CDR3 is CASRHRGRTEAFF. The CDR3, as DNA: TGTGCCAGCAGGCACAGGGGGCGGACTGAAGCTTTCTTT. The chain carries TRBV6-8 and TRBJ1-1; 9 bases align to TRBD1. The germline V gene encodes CDR1 MNHGY and CDR2 SAAAGT. CDR3 length: 13 amino acids. J gave up 5 bases and V 6 bases, and 4 bases lay outside the gene matches.

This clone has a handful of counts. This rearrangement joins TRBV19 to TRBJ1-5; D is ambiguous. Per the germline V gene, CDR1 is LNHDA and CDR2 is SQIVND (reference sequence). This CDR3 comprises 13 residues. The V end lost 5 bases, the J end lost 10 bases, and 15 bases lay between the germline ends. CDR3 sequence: CASSLPNNRPQHF. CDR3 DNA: TGTGCCAGTAGTCTGCCGAATAATCGACCCCAGCATTTT.

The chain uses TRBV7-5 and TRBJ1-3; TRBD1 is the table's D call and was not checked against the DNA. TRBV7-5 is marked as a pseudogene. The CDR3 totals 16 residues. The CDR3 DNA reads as TGTGCCAGCAGCTTCCGCCGGGACAACTCTGGAAACACCATATATTTT. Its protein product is CASSFRRDNSGNTIYF.

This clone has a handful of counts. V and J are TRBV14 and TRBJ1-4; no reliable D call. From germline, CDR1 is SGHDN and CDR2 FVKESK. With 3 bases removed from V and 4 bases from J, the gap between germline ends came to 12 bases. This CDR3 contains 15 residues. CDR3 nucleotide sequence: TGTGCCAGCAGCCAGGTGGAGGGCCTTAATGAAAAACTGTTTTTT. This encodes CASSQVEGLNEKLFF.

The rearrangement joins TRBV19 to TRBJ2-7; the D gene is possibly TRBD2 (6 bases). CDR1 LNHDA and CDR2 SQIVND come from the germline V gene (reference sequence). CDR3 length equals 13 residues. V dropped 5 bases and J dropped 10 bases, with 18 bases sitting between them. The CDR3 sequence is CASSERAGWEQYF. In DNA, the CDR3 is TGTGCCAGTAGTGAGCGGGCCGGGTGGGAACAGTACTTC.

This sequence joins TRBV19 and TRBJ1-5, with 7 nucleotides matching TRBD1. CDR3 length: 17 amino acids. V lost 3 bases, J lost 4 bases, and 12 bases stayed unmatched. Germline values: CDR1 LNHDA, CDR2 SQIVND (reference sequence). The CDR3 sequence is CASSISSSGTANQPQHF. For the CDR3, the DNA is TGTGCCAGTAGTATCTCCTCCTCGGGGACAGCGAATCAGCCCCAGCATTTT.

CDR3 loop: CASSLPRTGNTEAFF. The CDR3 DNA follows: TGTGCCAGCAGTTTACCAAGGACAGGGAACACTGAAGCTTTCTTT. V gene TRBV28 combines with J gene TRBJ1-1; 7 bases map to TRBD1. V gave up 2 bases and J gave up 1 base; unmatched junction bases: 4. Germline-derived CDR1 and CDR2 are MDHEN and SYDVKM. This CDR3 comprises 15 residues.

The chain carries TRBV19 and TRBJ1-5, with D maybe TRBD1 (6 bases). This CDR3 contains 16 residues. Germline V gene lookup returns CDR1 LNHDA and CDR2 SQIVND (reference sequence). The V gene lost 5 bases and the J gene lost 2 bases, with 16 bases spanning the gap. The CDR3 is CASSPLGGAGNQPQHF. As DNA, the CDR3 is TGTGCCAGTAGTCCTCTGGGGGGGGCTGGCAATCAGCCCCAGCATTTT.

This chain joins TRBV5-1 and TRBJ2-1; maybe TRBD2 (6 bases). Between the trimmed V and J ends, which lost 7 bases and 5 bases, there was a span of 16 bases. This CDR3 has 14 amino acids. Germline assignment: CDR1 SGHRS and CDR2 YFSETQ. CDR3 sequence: CASAFRDLNNEQFF. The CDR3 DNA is TGCGCCAGCGCCTTTCGGGACTTAAACAATGAGCAGTTCTTC.

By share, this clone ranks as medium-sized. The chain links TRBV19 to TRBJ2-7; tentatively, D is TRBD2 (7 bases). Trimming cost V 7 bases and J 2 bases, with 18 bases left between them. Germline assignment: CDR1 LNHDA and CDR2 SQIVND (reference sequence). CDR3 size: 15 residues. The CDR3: CASTQRGDYPYEQYF. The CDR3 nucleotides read TGTGCCAGTACCCAAAGGGGGGACTACCCCTACGAGCAGTACTTC.

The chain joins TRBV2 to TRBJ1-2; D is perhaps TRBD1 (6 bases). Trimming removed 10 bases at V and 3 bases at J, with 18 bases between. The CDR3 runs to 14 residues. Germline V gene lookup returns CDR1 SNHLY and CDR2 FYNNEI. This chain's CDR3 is CANREGGAYYGYTF. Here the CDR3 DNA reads TGTGCCAACCGGGAAGGGGGGGCTTACTATGGCTACACCTTC.

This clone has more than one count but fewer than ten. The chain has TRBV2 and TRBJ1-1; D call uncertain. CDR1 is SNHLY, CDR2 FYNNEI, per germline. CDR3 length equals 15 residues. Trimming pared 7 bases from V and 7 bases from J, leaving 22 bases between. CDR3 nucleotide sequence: TGTGCCAGCAACCGGGATTGGGGAACCTGGATTGAAGCTTTCTTT. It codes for CASNRDWGTWIEAFF.

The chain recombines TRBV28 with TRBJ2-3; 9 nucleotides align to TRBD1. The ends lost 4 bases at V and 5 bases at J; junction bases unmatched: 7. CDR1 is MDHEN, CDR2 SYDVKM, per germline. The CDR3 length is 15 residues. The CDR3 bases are TGTGCCAGCAGTTCCTACACAGGGGGCCTAGATACGCAGTATTTT. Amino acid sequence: CASSSYTGGLDTQYF. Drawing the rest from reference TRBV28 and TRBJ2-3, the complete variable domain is DVKVTQSSRYLVKRTGEKVFLECVQDMDHENMFWYRQDPGLGLRLIYFSYDVKMKEKGDIPEGYSVSREKKERFSLILESASTNQTSMYLCASSSYTGGLDTQYFGPGTRLTVL.

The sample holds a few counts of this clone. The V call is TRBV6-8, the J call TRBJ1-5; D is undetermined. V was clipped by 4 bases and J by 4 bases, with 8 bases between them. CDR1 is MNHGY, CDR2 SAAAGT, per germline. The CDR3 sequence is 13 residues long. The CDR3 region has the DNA TGTGCCAGCAGTTTAGCCAGTAATCAGCCCCAGCATTTT. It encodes CASSLASNQPQHF.

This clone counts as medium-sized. The CDR3 coding sequence is TGTGCCAGCAGTTGGACGGCCAGCTACGAGCAGTACTTC. Its protein product is CASSWTASYEQYF. The chain uses TRBV28 and TRBJ2-7; no clear D gene. The CDR3 is 13 residues long. Trimming took 4 bases from V and 3 from J, leaving 10 bases between them. Per the germline V gene, CDR1 is MDHEN and CDR2 is SYDVKM.

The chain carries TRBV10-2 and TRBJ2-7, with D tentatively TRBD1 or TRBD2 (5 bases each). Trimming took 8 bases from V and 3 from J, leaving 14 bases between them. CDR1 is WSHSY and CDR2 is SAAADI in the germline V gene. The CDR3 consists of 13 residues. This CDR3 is CASLPGPSYEQYF. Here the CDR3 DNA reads TGCGCCAGCCTACCGGGACCCAGCTACGAGCAGTACTTC.

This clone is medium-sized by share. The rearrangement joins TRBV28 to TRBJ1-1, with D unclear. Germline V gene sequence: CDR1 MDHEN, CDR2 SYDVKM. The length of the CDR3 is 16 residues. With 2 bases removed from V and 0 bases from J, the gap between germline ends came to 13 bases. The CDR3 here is CASSLLPTRMNTEAFF. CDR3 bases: TGTGCCAGCAGTTTACTACCTACCCGCATGAACACTGAAGCTTTCTTT.

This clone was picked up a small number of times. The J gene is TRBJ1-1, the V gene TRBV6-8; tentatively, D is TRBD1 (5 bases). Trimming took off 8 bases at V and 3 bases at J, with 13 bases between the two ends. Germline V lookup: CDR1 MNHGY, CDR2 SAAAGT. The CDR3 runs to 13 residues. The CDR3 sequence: CASAWGFDTEAFF. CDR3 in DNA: TGTGCCAGCGCGTGGGGGTTCGACACTGAAGCTTTCTTT.

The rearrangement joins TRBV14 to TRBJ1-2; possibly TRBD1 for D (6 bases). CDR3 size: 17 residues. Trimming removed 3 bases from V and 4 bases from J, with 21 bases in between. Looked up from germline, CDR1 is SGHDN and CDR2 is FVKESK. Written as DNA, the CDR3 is TGTGCCAGCAGCCATGAGGGCACCCGGGGGCGCGTCTATGGCTACACCTTC. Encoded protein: CASSHEGTRGRVYGYTF.

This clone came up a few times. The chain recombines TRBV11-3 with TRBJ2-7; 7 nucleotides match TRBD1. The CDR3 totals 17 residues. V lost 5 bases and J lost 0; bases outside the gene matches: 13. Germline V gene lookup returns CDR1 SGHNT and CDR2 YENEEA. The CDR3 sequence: CASSTPTGTAISYEQYF. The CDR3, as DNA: TGTGCCAGCAGCACACCGACCGGGACAGCTATCTCCTACGAGCAGTACTTC.

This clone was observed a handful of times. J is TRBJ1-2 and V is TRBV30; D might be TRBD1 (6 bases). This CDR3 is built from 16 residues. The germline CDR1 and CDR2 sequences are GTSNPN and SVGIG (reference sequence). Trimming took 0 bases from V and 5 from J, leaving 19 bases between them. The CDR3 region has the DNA TGTGCCTGGAGTGTAAATTCACCGACAGGTATATATGGCTACACCTTC. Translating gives CAWSVNSPTGIYGYTF.